Each of the 5 T cell receptor beta chains below was sequenced from the same sample in a study of identical twins. Via MiXCR, TCRdb re-called the 5' RACE reads, giving one row per CDR3 protein. This sample has under 500,000 distinct CDR3 sequences, with roughly an eighth found just once. This sample also belongs to another study, concerning yellow fever vaccine responses in identical twins.

Material: CD4+ T cells sorted from blood. Every receptor here comes from a young woman in good health.

Written as DNA, the CDR3 is TGTGCCAGCAGCCCGCAGAAACCGGGACTAGTCACAGATACGCAGTATTTT. It translates to CASSPQKPGLVTDTQYF. The chain recombines TRBV4-2 with TRBJ2-3, with 8 bases fitting TRBD2. The CDR3 extends over 17 amino acids. The trim removed 4 bases at V and 2 bases at J, leaving 11 bases unmatched. The germline V gene encodes CDR1 LGHNA and CDR2 YNFKEQ.

This clonotype was seen a few times. The gene calls are TRBV7-2 and TRBJ2-2, with 12 bases matching TRBD2. CDR3 length: 17 amino acids. The germline gives CDR1 SGHTA, CDR2 FQGNSA. V trimming: 0 bases; J trimming: 6 bases; junction bases outside the gene matches: 5. CDR3 amino acids: CASSLAGLAGGPGELFF. The CDR3 DNA follows: TGTGCCAGCAGCTTAGCTGGTCTAGCGGGGGGGCCCGGGGAGCTGTTTTTT.

This chain connects TRBV5-1 to TRBJ2-3, with 9 bases aligning to TRBD1. CDR1 is SGHRS, CDR2 YFSETQ, per germline. The CDR3 spans 16 residues. V lost 0 bases and J lost 2; bases outside the gene matches: 4. CDR3 region: CASSLADRGVTDTQYF. The CDR3, as DNA: TGCGCCAGCAGCTTGGCGGACAGGGGCGTCACAGATACGCAGTATTTT.

In this sample, this clonotype turned up a few times. V usage is TRBV5-1 and J usage is TRBJ2-7; either TRBD1 or TRBD2 may fit D (5 bases each). The CDR3 has 12 amino acids. Germline CDR1 and CDR2: SGHRS and YFSETQ. V lost 2 bases and J 5 bases, leaving 8 bases between the germline ends. The CDR3 region has the DNA TGCGCCAGCAGCTTTAGGGACGACGAGCAGTACTTC. It yields the protein CASSFRDDEQYF.

The rearrangement joins TRBV28 to TRBJ2-3, with 9 bases fitting TRBD1. Germline V gives CDR1 MDHEN, CDR2 SYDVKM. J gave up 4 bases and V 8 bases, and 19 bases lay outside the gene matches. This CDR3 is built from 18 residues. The CDR3 region is CASPRVPGQGIFSDTQYF. As DNA, the CDR3 is TGTGCCAGCCCGCGTGTCCCGGGACAGGGCATTTTCTCAGATACGCAGTATTTT.